The 27 T cell receptor beta chains listed next were all sequenced from one sample in a study of cytomegalovirus exposure and HLA in healthy donors. It was with 60 Vbeta and 13 Jbeta primers that the PCR ran. Sequenced by immunoSEQ multiplex PCR; TCRdb stores in-frame clones only, minus some. The table has around 150,000 clones, roughly 80% seen once. The sequenced sample was PBMCs. These receptors were collected from a man younger than 35 in good health and CMV-seropositive.

The rearrangement joins TRBV7-2 to TRBJ2-4; D remains unclear. Trimming stripped 5 bases from V and 1 base from J, with 12 bases between. The CDR3 loop spans 15 amino acids. Per the germline V gene, CDR1 is SGHTA and CDR2 is FQGNSA. The CDR3 nucleotides are TGTGCCAGCAGCCCGCCTGCCGGGGCCAAAAACATTCAGTACTTC. This gives the protein CASSPPAGAKNIQYF.

The sample holds one count of this clone. The chain employs TRBV2 and TRBJ2-2; 8 positions agree with TRBD2. Per germline, CDR1 SNHLY and CDR2 FYNNEI. The CDR3 contains 16 residues. With V trimmed by 7 bases and J by 6 bases, 13 bases remained unmatched. CDR3 region: CASKWTVSGRAGELFF. CDR3 nucleotides: TGTGCCAGCAAGTGGACGGTCAGCGGGAGAGCCGGGGAGCTGTTTTTT.

V and J are TRBV30 and TRBJ1-1; 7 nucleotides agree with TRBD1. V lost 3 bases and J lost 4; bases outside the gene matches: 8. There are 14 residues in the CDR3. CDR1 and CDR2 (germline): GTSNPN, SVGIG (reference sequence). Here the CDR3 reads CAWRWAGGGTEAFF. CDR3 coding DNA: TGTGCCTGGAGGTGGGCAGGGGGTGGCACTGAAGCTTTCTTT.

This chain uses TRBV4-2 with TRBJ2-7, with D possibly matching TRBD2 (6 bases). The CDR3 extends over 14 amino acids. The germline CDR1 and CDR2 sequences are LGHNA and YNFKEQ. V was pared by 3 bases and J by 1 base, with 10 bases between. The CDR3 DNA follows: TGTGCCAGCAGCCAGGGGGGAAATTCCTACGAGCAGTACTTC. This gives the protein CASSQGGNSYEQYF.

In this sample, this clone turned up once. The chain has TRBV5-4 and TRBJ2-3; the match to TRBD1 covers 7 bases. Per germline, CDR1 SGHNT and CDR2 YYREEE (reference sequence). The CDR3 is 14 residues long. After removal of 4 bases from V and 4 bases from J, the junction contained 6 bases not matched to a gene. The CDR3 DNA sequence: TGTGCCAGCAGCATACGACAGGGCCCAGATACGCAGTATTTT. This gives the protein CASSIRQGPDTQYF.

This chain joins TRBV4-2 and TRBJ2-7; 11 bases match TRBD1. Trimming at V came to 1 base and at J to 3 bases, leaving 8 bases not matched to a gene. The CDR3 is made up of 17 amino acids. Germline CDR1 LGHNA, CDR2 YNFKEQ. The CDR3 DNA follows: TGTGCCAGCAGCCAAGGAGGACAGGGGGCGGTGGTCTACGAGCAGTACTTC. As protein: CASSQGGQGAVVYEQYF.

This chain joins TRBV28 and TRBJ2-3; D perhaps matches TRBD2 (6 bases). This CDR3 comprises 15 residues. Germline CDR1 MDHEN, CDR2 SYDVKM. V lost 6 bases to trimming and J lost 2 bases, with 15 bases between them. CDR3 in amino acids: CASRSRRGTTDTQYF. In nucleotides, the CDR3 is TGTGCCAGCAGAAGCCGACGGGGGACCACAGATACGCAGTATTTT.

On this clone itself: A read error may account for a junction end that differs from germline. The V call is TRBV6-5, the J call TRBJ2-1; TRBD1 matches 9 bases. The CDR3 has 15 residues. Germline V lookup: CDR1 MNHEY, CDR2 SVGAGI. CDR3 in DNA: TGTGCCAGCAGTTACTCAACGACAGGGGGTGGGCTACTAGTCTTC. Its translation is CASSYSTTGGGLLVF.

As to this clone: Its ends do not fully match the called genes, so a read error is possible. V and J are TRBV5-1 and TRBJ2-5; 7 nucleotides line up with TRBD2. CDR3 length: 17 residues. Germline CDR1 is SGHRS and CDR2 is YFSETQ. The CDR3 is CASSLRFGAGPRESQYF. The DNA for the CDR3 is TGCGCCAGCAGCTTGCGCTTCGGAGCGGGACCAAGAGAGTCCCAGTACTTC. Variable domain in full (rest from reference TRBV5-1 and TRBJ2-5): KAGVTQTPRYLIKTRGQQVTLSCSPISGHRSVSWYQQTPGQGLQFLFEYFSETQRNKGNFPGRFSGRQFSNSRSEMNVSTLELGDSALYLCASSLRFGAGPRESQYFGPGTRLLVL.

The chain employs TRBV7-6 and TRBJ1-1; D gene ambiguous. Deletions cut 4 bases from V and 1 base from J, with 13 bases between. The CDR3 contains 15 residues. CDR1 is SGHVS, CDR2 FNYEAQ, per germline. The CDR3 DNA reads as TGTGCCAGCAGCTCGATCCGGGATAAGAACACTGAAGCTTTCTTT. It encodes CASSSIRDKNTEAFF.

The chain links TRBV9 to TRBJ2-5, with 13 nucleotides matching TRBD2. V lost 3 bases and J lost 1; bases outside the gene matches: 3. The CDR3 covers 16 residues. CDR1 is SGDLS and CDR2 is YYNGEE in the germline V gene. CDR3: CASSARLAGGQETQYF. Written as DNA, the CDR3 is TGTGCCAGCAGCGCCCGACTAGCGGGGGGCCAAGAGACCCAGTACTTC.

The gene calls are TRBV7-9 and TRBJ1-4; perhaps TRBD1 as D (6 bases). Germline CDR1 is SEHNR and CDR2 is FQNEAQ (reference sequence). V shed 8 bases and J shed 0 bases, with 22 bases lying between them. CDR3 length equals 18 residues. Written as DNA, the CDR3 is TGTGCCAGCTGGTCAGACATTGACAGGAACCCAACTAATGAAAAACTGTTTTTT. This translates into CASWSDIDRNPTNEKLFF. The complete variable domain, with remaining parts taken from reference TRBV7-9 and TRBJ1-4, reads DTGVSQNPRHKITKRGQNVTFRCDPISEHNRLYWYRQTLGQGPEFLTYFQNEAQLEKSRLLSDRFSAERPKGSFSTLEIQRTEQGDSAMYLCASWSDIDRNPTNEKLFFGSGTQLSVL.

V gene TRBV9 combines with J gene TRBJ2-7; 8 nucleotides agree with TRBD1. CDR3 size: 14 residues. The junction had 1 base not matched to a gene; V was cut back by 1 base and J by 1 base. CDR1 is SGDLS and CDR2 is YYNGEE in the germline V gene. The CDR3 is CASSVTGGSYEQYF. The CDR3 nucleotides are TGTGCCAGCAGCGTAACAGGGGGGTCCTACGAGCAGTACTTC. Using reference TRBV9 and TRBJ2-7 for the parts outside the CDR3, the full variable domain is DSGVTQTPKHLITATGQRVTLRCSPRSGDLSVYWYQQSLDQGLQFLIQYYNGEERAKGNILERFSAQQFPDLHSELNLSSLELGDSALYFCASSVTGGSYEQYFGPGTRLTVT.

Of note for this clone: Other DNA sequences in this sample translate to the same CDR3. The V and J genes are TRBV10-3 and TRBJ1-5, with D possibly matching TRBD1 (6 bases). The V gene's germline CDR1 is ENHRY and CDR2 SYGVKD. There are 14 residues in the CDR3. V shed 3 bases and J shed 6 bases, with 12 bases lying between them. Here the CDR3 DNA reads TGTGCCATCAGTGAACAGGGCGAAGGTCAGCCCCAGCATTTT. The encoded protein is CAISEQGEGQPQHF.

This clone has just one count. The chain is built from TRBV2 and TRBJ2-5, with 11 bases fitting TRBD2. The V segment lost 1 base and the J segment 5 bases; nucleotides outside the gene matches: 3. This CDR3 has 15 amino acids. CDR1 is SNHLY and CDR2 is FYNNEI in the germline V gene. The CDR3 DNA sequence: TGTGCCAGCAGTGAAGAGGCTAGCGGGGGGGAGACCCAGTACTTC. Translation gives CASSEEASGGETQYF.

V and J are TRBV19 and TRBJ2-3; D perhaps matches TRBD2 (5 bases). Germline V gives CDR1 LNHDA, CDR2 SQIVND (reference sequence). The CDR3 sequence is 18 residues long. Trimming stripped 0 bases from V and 2 bases from J, with 18 bases between. CDR3 amino acids: CASSIDGTSLVNTDTQYF. The CDR3 bases are TGTGCCAGTAGTATAGACGGTACTAGTCTGGTAAACACAGATACGCAGTATTTT.

The chain recombines TRBV6-5 with TRBJ1-5, with TRBD1 matching over 8 bases. V gave up 7 bases and J gave up 9 bases; unmatched junction bases: 11. The germline V gene encodes CDR1 MNHEY and CDR2 SVGAGI. The CDR3 is made up of 14 amino acids. The CDR3 sequence: CASKVGQVTTPQHF. The CDR3 DNA follows: TGTGCCAGCAAGGTGGGACAGGTGACTACGCCCCAGCATTTT.

The chain has TRBV5-4 and TRBJ1-1; no definite D call. The length of the CDR3 is 14 residues. The germline gives CDR1 SGHNT, CDR2 YYREEE (reference sequence). Trimming took 3 bases from V and 3 from J, leaving 12 bases between them. CDR3 bases: TGTGCCAGCAGCTCGGGGTTTGACGACACTGAAGCTTTCTTT. This codes for CASSSGFDDTEAFF.

This rearrangement joins TRBV7-6 to TRBJ2-1; 8 bases match TRBD2. The CDR3 spans 14 residues. The V gene's germline CDR1 is SGHVS and CDR2 FNYEAQ. The J segment lost 5 bases and the V segment lost 5 bases, leaving 5 bases of the junction unmatched. DNA for the CDR3: TGTGCCAGCAGCCTTAGCGGGGCCAACAATGAGCAGTTCTTC. Amino acid sequence: CASSLSGANNEQFF.

The gene calls are TRBV11-2 and TRBJ2-7, with 7 nucleotides matching TRBD2. CDR3 length: 15 amino acids. With 5 bases clipped from V and 0 bases from J, the junction kept 7 bases outside the gene matches. CDR1 and CDR2 (germline): SGHAT, FQNNGV. The CDR3 here is CASSPEAGNSYEQYF. The CDR3 DNA sequence: TGTGCCAGCAGCCCGGAAGCGGGGAACTCCTACGAGCAGTACTTC. Drawing the rest from reference TRBV11-2 and TRBJ2-7, the complete variable domain is EAGVAQSPRYKIIEKRQSVAFWCNPISGHATLYWYQQILGQGPKLLIQFQNNGVVDDSQLPKDRFSAERLKGVDSTLKIQPAKLEDSAVYLCASSPEAGNSYEQYFGPGTRLTVT.

J is TRBJ2-2 and V is TRBV6-6, with D possibly TRBD2 on 5 matching bases. V was clipped by 7 bases and J by 6 bases, with 12 bases between them. The CDR3 contains 13 residues. CDR1 is MNHNY and CDR2 is SVGAGI in the germline V gene (reference sequence). Written as DNA, the CDR3 is TGTGCCAGCAACGGGGTAACGGCCGGGGAGCTGTTTTTT. Translating gives CASNGVTAGELFF.

This clone was detected a few times. This sequence joins TRBV14 and TRBJ2-7, with TRBD1 matching over 8 bases. CDR1 is SGHDN, CDR2 FVKESK, per germline. The CDR3 sequence is 13 residues long. Germline trimming cut 3 bases from V and 5 bases from J; bases unmatched to any gene: 3. Here the CDR3 reads CASSQWTGNEQYF. In nucleotides, the CDR3 is TGTGCCAGCAGCCAGTGGACAGGGAACGAGCAGTACTTC. Full variable domain (outside the CDR3, taken from reference TRBV14 and TRBJ2-7): EAGVTQFPSHSVIEKGQTVTLRCDPISGHDNLYWYRRVMGKEIKFLLHFVKESKQDESGMPNNRFLAERTGGTYSTLKVQPAELEDSGVYFCASSQWTGNEQYFGPGTRLTVT.

In its sample, this clone was seen once. The chain recombines TRBV21-1 with TRBJ1-5. TRBV21-1 constitutes a pseudogene. The CDR3 runs 17 residues. The CDR3 DNA sequence: TGTGCCAGCAGCCCAAAGGCGTCAGAGGCTTGCAATCAGCCCCAGCATTTT. It specifies CASSPKASEACNQPQHF.

The chain recombines TRBV4-3 with TRBJ2-5, with D possibly TRBD1 on 5 matching bases. Trimming took off 0 bases at V and 3 bases at J, with 8 bases between the two ends. The germline gives CDR1 LGHNA, CDR2 YSLEER. CDR3 length equals 14 residues. The CDR3 is CASSQDTGKETQYF. In DNA form, the CDR3 reads TGCGCCAGCAGCCAAGATACAGGTAAAGAGACCCAGTACTTC.

The chain uses TRBV19 and TRBJ1-6; the D gene is possibly TRBD1 (6 bases). Germline V gene data show CDR1 as LNHDA and CDR2 as SQIVND (reference sequence). The CDR3 runs 17 residues. Trimming stripped 3 bases from V and 3 bases from J, with 15 bases between. As DNA, the CDR3 is TGTGCCAGTAGTATTGGGTCAGGGGATTTCTATAATTCACCCCTCCACTTT. It is translated as CASSIGSGDFYNSPLHF.

The J gene is TRBJ2-7, the V gene TRBV9; 8 bases are a match to TRBD2. The CDR3 has 17 residues. Germline CDR1 SGDLS, CDR2 YYNGEE. V lost 0 bases, J lost 2 bases, and 10 bases stayed unmatched. The DNA for the CDR3 is TGTGCCAGCAGCGTAGGTCCCAGCGGGGGCAAAGCCTACGAGCAGTACTTC. Its protein is CASSVGPSGGKAYEQYF.

This chain connects TRBV9 to TRBJ2-1; 7 bases are a match to TRBD1. This CDR3 is 14 amino acids long. V dropped 4 bases and J dropped 7; count of bases not matched to a gene: 8. Germline V lookup: CDR1 SGDLS, CDR2 YYNGEE. Written as DNA, the CDR3 is TGTGCCAGCAGCTCCTGGACAGGCGTAAATGAGCAGTTCTTC. It codes for CASSSWTGVNEQFF. Together with reference TRBV9 and TRBJ2-1, the CDR3 gives the full variable domain: DSGVTQTPKHLITATGQRVTLRCSPRSGDLSVYWYQQSLDQGLQFLIQYYNGEERAKGNILERFSAQQFPDLHSELNLSSLELGDSALYFCASSSWTGVNEQFFGPGTRLTVL.